Listed below are T cell receptor beta chains from one sample, sequenced in a study of identical twins. TCRdb passed the 5' RACE reads through MiXCR, listing each CDR3 protein once. The profile shows a few hundred thousand distinct CDR3 sequences, about 9% of them singletons. The data also belong to a second study, concerning yellow fever vaccine responses in identical twins.

The specimen sequenced was CD8+ T cells sorted from blood. The source is a woman younger than 30 in good health. Each CDR3 is given with its conserved first and last residue. A D gene is named only where the DNA matches it firmly. Clone size is not always given. Where it is, it says once, few, many or a class for expanded clones.

>few|16|TRBJ1-5|TRBV6-1|TRBD1
CASSAPGQGYNQPQHF
TGTGCCAGCAGTGCCCCGGGACAGGGGTACAATCAGCCCCAGCATTTT
>.|18|TRBJ2-1|TRBV28|TRBD2
CASSMGLAGGSPYNEQFF
TGTGCCAGCAGCATGGGACTAGCGGGAGGGAGCCCCTACAATGAGCAGTTCTTC
>few|12|TRBJ1-1|TRBV7-9|.
CASSKGNTEAFF
TGTGCCAGCAGCAAAGGGAACACTGAAGCTTTCTTT
>.|13|TRBJ2-2|TRBV12-3/TRBV12-4|.
CASTDKNTGELFF
TGTGCCAGCACCGACAAGAACACCGGGGAGCTGTTTTTT
>.|15|TRBJ2-7|TRBV20-1|.
CSARDIVDKTYEQYF
TGCAGTGCTAGAGATATCGTGGACAAGACCTACGAGCAGTACTTC
>few|15|TRBJ2-1|TRBV9|TRBD1
CASSEWTGSFVEQFF
TGTGCCAGCAGCGAGTGGACAGGGTCGTTCGTTGAGCAGTTCTTC
>many|13|TRBJ2-1|TRBV24-1|.
CATSDFSGNEQFF
TGTGCCACCAGTGATTTTTCCGGGAATGAGCAGTTCTTC
>few|15|TRBJ2-7|TRBV3-1|.
CASSPNTGSSYEQYF
TGTGCCAGCAGCCCTAACACAGGGTCCTCCTACGAGCAGTACTTC
>.|17|TRBJ2-2|TRBV9|TRBD1
CASSVVYGQGDPGELFF
TGTGCCAGCAGCGTAGTATATGGACAGGGGGATCCCGGGGAGCTGTTTTTT
>.|13|TRBJ1-2|TRBV20-1|TRBD1
CSARKTGNYGYTF
TGCAGTGCTCGCAAGACAGGGAACTATGGCTACACCTTC
>few|14|TRBJ1-5|TRBV25-1|.
CASSFGISNQPQHF
TGTGCCAGCAGTTTCGGGATTAGCAATCAGCCCCAGCATTTT
>few|13|TRBJ2-3|TRBV29-1|.
CSVLSASTDTQYF
TGCAGCGTCCTTAGCGCCAGCACAGATACGCAGTATTTT
>few|15|TRBJ2-5|TRBV4-3|TRBD2
CASSQWRAGKETQYF
TGCGCCAGCAGCCAATGGAGAGCGGGAAAAGAGACCCAGTACTTC
>few|13|TRBJ1-1|TRBV7-9|.
CASSPPGSTEAFF
TGTGCCAGCAGCCCCCCAGGGAGTACTGAAGCTTTCTTT
>.|14|TRBJ1-5|TRBV6-1|.
CASSPGFTNQPQHF
TGTGCCAGCAGCCCGGGCTTTACCAATCAGCCCCAGCATTTT
>many|15|TRBJ2-1|TRBV6-2/TRBV6-3|.
CASWTRQTRYNEQFF
TGTGCCAGTTGGACCCGACAGACTCGATACAATGAGCAGTTCTTC
>many|14|TRBJ2-1|TRBV6-2/TRBV6-3|.
CASTGVGIVDEQFF
TGTGCCAGCACGGGGGTAGGGATAGTGGATGAGCAGTTCTTC
>.|13|TRBJ2-7|TRBV27|.
CASSLTSLYEQYF
TGTGCCAGCAGTCTTACCAGCCTTTACGAGCAGTACTTC
>many|15|TRBJ2-1|TRBV27|.
CASSPYPGSHSEQFF
TGTGCCAGCAGTCCCTACCCGGGATCTCACAGTGAGCAGTTCTTC
>.|17|TRBJ2-1|TRBV7-9|TRBD1
CASTRQLGQAIYNEQFF
TGTGCCAGCACCCGTCAGTTGGGACAGGCCATATACAATGAGCAGTTCTTC
>few|12|TRBJ2-7|TRBV20-1|.
CSASRAEYEQYF
TGCAGTGCTAGTAGGGCTGAATACGAGCAGTACTTC
>many|15|TRBJ2-3|TRBV4-2|.
CASSQAEGNTDTQYF
TGTGCCAGCAGCCAAGCTGAGGGGAACACAGATACGCAGTATTTT
>.|16|TRBJ2-4|TRBV7-8|TRBD1
CASSSGQGETKNIQYF
TGTGCCAGCAGCTCCGGACAGGGTGAGACCAAAAACATTCAGTACTTC
>.|14|TRBJ2-5|TRBV15|TRBD2
CATSPTSVQETQYF
TGTGCCACCAGTCCAACTAGCGTCCAAGAGACCCAGTACTTC
>many|17|TRBJ2-7|TRBV12-3/TRBV12-4|.
CASSLGIGASLTYEQYF
TGTGCCAGCAGTTTAGGAATAGGGGCTAGCCTTACCTACGAGCAGTACTTC
>.|14|TRBJ2-7|TRBV2|.
CASSDFGRVVEQYF
TGTGCCAGCAGTGATTTCGGCAGGGTGGTCGAGCAGTACTTC
>many|14|TRBJ2-3|TRBV20-1|TRBD2
CSAPGLAGTDTQYF
TGCAGTGCGCCGGGACTAGCGGGCACAGATACGCAGTATTTT
>many|13|TRBJ2-7|TRBV12-3/TRBV12-4|.
CASSLSPVYEQYF
TGTGCCAGCAGTTTATCTCCCGTCTACGAGCAGTACTTC
>many|12|TRBJ1-2|TRBV9|.
CASTRRGAGYTF
TGTGCCAGCACTCGCAGGGGTGCTGGCTACACCTTC
>many|17|TRBJ2-1|TRBV7-9|.
CASSLESSLGANNEQFF
TGTGCCAGCAGCTTAGAATCGAGCCTAGGGGCCAACAATGAGCAGTTCTTC
>.|12|TRBJ2-5|TRBV19|.
CASSIPFETQYF
TGTGCCAGTAGTATACCGTTCGAGACCCAGTACTTC
>.|15|TRBJ2-1|TRBV6-2/TRBV6-3|TRBD2
CASSYDIAGGDEQFF
TGTGCCAGCAGTTACGATATAGCGGGAGGCGATGAGCAGTTCTTC
>many|17|TRBJ2-3|TRBV28|TRBD2
CASSLGLAGTSTDTQYF
TGTGCCAGCAGTTTAGGGCTAGCGGGGACTAGCACAGATACGCAGTATTTT
>.|18|TRBJ2-1|TRBV21-1|.
CASSKARFSGTAYNEQFF
TGTGCCAGCAGCAAAGCGCGATTTTCAGGGACAGCCTACAATGAGCAGTTCTTC
>few|20|TRBJ2-7|TRBV4-3|.
CASSQDLRGFLPDSGYEQYF
TGCGCCAGCAGCCAAGACCTCAGGGGTTTTTTACCCGACTCCGGATACGAGCAGTACTTC
>many|15|TRBJ2-7|TRBV6-2/TRBV6-3|TRBD1
CASSYPGRGTYEQYF
TGTGCCAGCAGTTACCCCGGCAGGGGGACATACGAGCAGTACTTC
>many|14|TRBJ1-5|TRBV2|.
CASSEVFSNQPQHF
TGTGCCAGCAGTGAAGTCTTTAGCAATCAGCCCCAGCATTTT
>few|15|TRBJ2-7|TRBV18|.
CASSPQTDFTYEQYF
TGTGCCAGCTCACCACAAACCGACTTCACCTACGAGCAGTACTTC
>.|16|TRBJ2-2|TRBV7-2|TRBD2
CASSLPLAGGPGELFF
TGTGCCAGCAGCTTACCTCTAGCGGGAGGGCCCGGGGAGCTGTTTTTT
>many|15|TRBJ2-1|TRBV9|TRBD1
CASSPLGTGYNEQFF
TGTGCCAGCAGCCCATTAGGGACAGGGTACAATGAGCAGTTCTTC
>.|14|TRBJ2-7|TRBV2|.
CASSELASPYEQYF
TGTGCCAGCAGTGAATTGGCCAGCCCCTACGAGCAGTACTTC
>.|16|TRBJ2-7|TRBV5-1|.
CASSRTRDHRLYEQYF
TGCGCCAGCAGCCGGACCCGGGATCACCGACTCTACGAGCAGTACTTC
>.|16|TRBJ2-3|TRBV7-9|.
CASSLGDTLSTDTQYF
TGTGCCAGCAGCTTAGGGGACACACTAAGCACAGATACGCAGTATTTT
>many|14|TRBJ2-5|TRBV5-1|.
CASSYYRVQETQYF
TGCGCCAGCAGCTACTACAGGGTCCAAGAGACCCAGTACTTC